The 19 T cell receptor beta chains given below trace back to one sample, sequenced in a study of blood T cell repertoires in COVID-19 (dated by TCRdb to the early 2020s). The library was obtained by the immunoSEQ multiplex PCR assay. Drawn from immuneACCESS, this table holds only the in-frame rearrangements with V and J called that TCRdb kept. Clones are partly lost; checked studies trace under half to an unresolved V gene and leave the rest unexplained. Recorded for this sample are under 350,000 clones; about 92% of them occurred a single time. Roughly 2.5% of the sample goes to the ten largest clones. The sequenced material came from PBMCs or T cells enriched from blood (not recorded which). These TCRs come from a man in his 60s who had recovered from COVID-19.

CDR3 amino acids: CASSPAGSLRNEKLFF. For the CDR3, the DNA is TGTGCCAGCAGCCCTGCTGGTAGTCTGAGGAATGAAAAACTGTTTTTT. This chain connects TRBV7-9 to TRBJ1-4, with D unresolved. V lost 5 bases to trimming and J lost 5 bases, with 18 bases between them. The CDR3 is 16 residues long. Germline V gene lookup returns CDR1 SEHNR and CDR2 FQNEAQ (reference sequence). Full variable domain (rest looked up from reference TRBV7-9 and TRBJ1-4): DTGVSQNPRHKITKRGQNVTFRCDPISEHNRLYWYRQTLGQGPEFLTYFQNEAQLEKSRLLSDRFSAERPKGSFSTLEIQRTEQGDSAMYLCASSPAGSLRNEKLFFGSGTQLSVL.

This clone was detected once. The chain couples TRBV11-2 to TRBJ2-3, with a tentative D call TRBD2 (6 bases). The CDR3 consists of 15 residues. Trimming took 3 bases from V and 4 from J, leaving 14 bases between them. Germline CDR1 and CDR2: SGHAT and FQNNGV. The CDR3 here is CASSLSGAAPDTQYF. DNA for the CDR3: TGTGCCAGCAGCTTGTCGGGAGCCGCCCCAGATACGCAGTATTTT.

The CDR3 coding sequence is TGTGCCAGCAGTTTATTTGGACTAGCGGGACGCAACTCCTACGAGCAGTACTTC. Protein: CASSLFGLAGRNSYEQYF. V is TRBV27 and J is TRBJ2-7, with 12 nucleotides matching TRBD2. Germline CDR1 reads MNHEY; CDR2 reads SMNVEV (reference sequence). The length of the CDR3 is 18 residues. The V gene end was trimmed by 1 base and the J gene end by 0 bases; junction bases not matched to a gene: 7.

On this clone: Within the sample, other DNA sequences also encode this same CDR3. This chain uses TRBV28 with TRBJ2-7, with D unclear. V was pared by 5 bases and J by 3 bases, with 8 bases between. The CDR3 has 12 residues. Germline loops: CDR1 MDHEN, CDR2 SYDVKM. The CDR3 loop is CASSLLSYEQYF. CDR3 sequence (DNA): TGTGCCAGCAGTCTCCTCAGCTACGAGCAGTACTTC. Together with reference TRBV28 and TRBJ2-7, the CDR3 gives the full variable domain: DVKVTQSSRYLVKRTGEKVFLECVQDMDHENMFWYRQDPGLGLRLIYFSYDVKMKEKGDIPEGYSVSREKKERFSLILESASTNQTSMYLCASSLLSYEQYFGPGTRLTVT.

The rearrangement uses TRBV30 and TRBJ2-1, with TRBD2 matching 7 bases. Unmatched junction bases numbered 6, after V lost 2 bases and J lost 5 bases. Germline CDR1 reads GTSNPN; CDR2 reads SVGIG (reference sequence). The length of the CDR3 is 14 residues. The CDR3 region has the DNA TGTGCCTGGAGTTTCGGGACTATAAACAATGAGCAGTTCTTC. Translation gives CAWSFGTINNEQFF.

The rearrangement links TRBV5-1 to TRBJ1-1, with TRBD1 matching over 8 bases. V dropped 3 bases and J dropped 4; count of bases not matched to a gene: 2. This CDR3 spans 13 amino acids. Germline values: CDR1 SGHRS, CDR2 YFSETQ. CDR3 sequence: CASSWQGATEAFF. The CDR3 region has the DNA TGCGCCAGCAGCTGGCAGGGGGCCACTGAAGCTTTCTTT.

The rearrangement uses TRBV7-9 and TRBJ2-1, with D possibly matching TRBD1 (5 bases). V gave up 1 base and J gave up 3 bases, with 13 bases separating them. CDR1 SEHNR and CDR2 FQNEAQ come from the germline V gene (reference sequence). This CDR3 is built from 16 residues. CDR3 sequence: CASSLEGRGRYNEQFF. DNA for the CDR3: TGTGCCAGCAGCTTAGAGGGGCGAGGCCGCTACAATGAGCAGTTCTTC.

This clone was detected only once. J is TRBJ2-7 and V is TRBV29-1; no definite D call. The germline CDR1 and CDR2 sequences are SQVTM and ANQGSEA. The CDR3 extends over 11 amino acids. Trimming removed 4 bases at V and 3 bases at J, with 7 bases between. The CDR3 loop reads CSVVHYYEQYF. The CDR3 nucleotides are TGCAGCGTTGTTCACTACTACGAGCAGTACTTC.

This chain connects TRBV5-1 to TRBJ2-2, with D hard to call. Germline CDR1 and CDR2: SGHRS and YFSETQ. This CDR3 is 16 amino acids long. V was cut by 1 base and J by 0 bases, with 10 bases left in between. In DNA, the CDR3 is TGCGCCAGCAGCTTGACATTAGCTTCGAACACCGGGGAGCTGTTTTTT. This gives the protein CASSLTLASNTGELFF.

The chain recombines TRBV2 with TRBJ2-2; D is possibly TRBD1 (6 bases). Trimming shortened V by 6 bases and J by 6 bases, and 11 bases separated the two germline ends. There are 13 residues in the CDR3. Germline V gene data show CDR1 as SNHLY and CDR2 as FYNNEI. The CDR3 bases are TGTGCCAGCAGCGCTAACAGGGCCGGGGAGCTGTTTTTT. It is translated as CASSANRAGELFF.

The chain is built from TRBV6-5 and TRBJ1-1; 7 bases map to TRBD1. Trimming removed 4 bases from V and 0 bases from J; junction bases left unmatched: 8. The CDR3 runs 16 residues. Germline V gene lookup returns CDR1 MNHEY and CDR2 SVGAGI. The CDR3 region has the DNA TGTGCCAGCAGTTCTTGGGTGGACAGGTTGAACACTGAAGCTTTCTTT. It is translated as CASSSWVDRLNTEAFF.

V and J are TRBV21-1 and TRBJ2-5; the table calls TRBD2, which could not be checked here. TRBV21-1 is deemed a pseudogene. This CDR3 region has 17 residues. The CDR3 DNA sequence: TGTGCCAGCAGCAAAGAGAGACTAGCGGGACTTAGGGAGACCCAGTACTTC. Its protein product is CASSKERLAGLRETQYF.

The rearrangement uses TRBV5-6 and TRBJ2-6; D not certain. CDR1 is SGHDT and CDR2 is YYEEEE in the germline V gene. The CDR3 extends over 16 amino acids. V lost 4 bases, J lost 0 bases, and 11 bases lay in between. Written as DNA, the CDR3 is TGTGCCAGCAGCGCCTTACAGCTCTCTGGGGCCAACGTCCTGACTTTC. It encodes CASSALQLSGANVLTF.

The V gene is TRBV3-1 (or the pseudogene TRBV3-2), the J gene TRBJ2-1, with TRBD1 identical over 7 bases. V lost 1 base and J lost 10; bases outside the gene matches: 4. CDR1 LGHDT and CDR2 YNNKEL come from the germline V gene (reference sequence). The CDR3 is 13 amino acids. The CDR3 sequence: CASSQVGGEEQFF. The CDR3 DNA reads TGTGCCAGCAGCCAAGTAGGGGGCGAGGAGCAGTTCTTC.

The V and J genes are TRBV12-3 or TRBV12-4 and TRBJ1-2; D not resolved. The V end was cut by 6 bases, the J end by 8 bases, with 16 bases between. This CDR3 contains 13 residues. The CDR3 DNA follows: TGTGCCAGCAGCTTCAACGGGGTCTCAGGCTACACCTTC. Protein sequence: CASSFNGVSGYTF.

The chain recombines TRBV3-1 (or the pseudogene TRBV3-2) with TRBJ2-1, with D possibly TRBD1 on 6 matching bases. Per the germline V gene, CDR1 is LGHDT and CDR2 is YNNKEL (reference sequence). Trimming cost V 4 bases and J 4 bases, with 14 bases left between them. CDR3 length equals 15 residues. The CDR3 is CASSPRRTDYNEQFF. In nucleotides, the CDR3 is TGTGCCAGCAGCCCGCGTCGGACAGATTACAATGAGCAGTTCTTC.

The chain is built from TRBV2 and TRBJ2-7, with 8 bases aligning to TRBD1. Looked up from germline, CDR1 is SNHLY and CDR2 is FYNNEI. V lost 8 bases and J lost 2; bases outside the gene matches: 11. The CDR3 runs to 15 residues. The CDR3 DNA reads TGTGCCAGCCGGAGCCGGGACAGGCGGACCTACGAGCAGTACTTC. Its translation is CASRSRDRRTYEQYF. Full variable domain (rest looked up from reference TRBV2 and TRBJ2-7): EPEVTQTPSHQVTQMGQEVILRCVPISNHLYFYWYRQILGQKVEFLVSFYNNEISEKSEIFDDQFSVERPDGSNFTLKIRSTKLEDSAMYFCASRSRDRRTYEQYFGPGTRLTVT.

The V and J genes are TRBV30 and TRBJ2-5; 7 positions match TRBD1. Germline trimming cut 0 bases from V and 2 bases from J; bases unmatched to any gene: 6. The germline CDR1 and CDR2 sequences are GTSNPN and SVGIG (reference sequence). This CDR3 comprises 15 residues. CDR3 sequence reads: CAWSVKGAGQETQYF. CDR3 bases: TGTGCCTGGAGTGTAAAGGGGGCTGGACAAGAGACCCAGTACTTC.

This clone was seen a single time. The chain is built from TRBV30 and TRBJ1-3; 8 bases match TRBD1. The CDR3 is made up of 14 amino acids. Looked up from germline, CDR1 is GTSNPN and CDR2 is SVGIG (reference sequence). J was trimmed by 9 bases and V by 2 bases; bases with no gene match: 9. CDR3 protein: CAWSFGQGLGTIYF. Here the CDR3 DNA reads TGTGCCTGGAGTTTCGGACAGGGCTTAGGCACCATATATTTT.